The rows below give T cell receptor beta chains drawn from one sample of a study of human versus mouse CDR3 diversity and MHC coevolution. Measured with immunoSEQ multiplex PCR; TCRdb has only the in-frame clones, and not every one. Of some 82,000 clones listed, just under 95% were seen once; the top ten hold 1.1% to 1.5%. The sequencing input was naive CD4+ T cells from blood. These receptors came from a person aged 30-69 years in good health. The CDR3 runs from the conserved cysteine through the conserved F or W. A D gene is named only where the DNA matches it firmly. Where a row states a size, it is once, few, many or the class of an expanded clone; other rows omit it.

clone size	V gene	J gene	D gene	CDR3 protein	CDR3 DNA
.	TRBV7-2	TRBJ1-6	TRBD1	CASSPGGGQGWRKGLHF	TGTGCCAGCAGCCCAGGTGGGGGACAGGGATGGCGGAAAGGGCTCCACTTT
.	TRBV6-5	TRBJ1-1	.	CASRQNSGRGAFF	TGTGCCAGCAGGCAGAATTCAGGCCGTGGTGCTTTCTTT
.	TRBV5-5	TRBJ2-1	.	CASSSARGTNVGNEQFF	TGTGCCAGCAGCTCAGCAAGGGGGACCAACGTAGGCAATGAGCAGTTCTTC
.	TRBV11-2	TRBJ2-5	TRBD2	CASSPSGVTQETQYF	TGTGCCAGCAGCCCTAGCGGGGTCACGCAAGAGACCCAGTACTTC
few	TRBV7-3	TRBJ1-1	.	CASSSTGTPNTEAFF	TGTGCCAGCAGCTCTACCGGGACACCCAACACTGAAGCTTTCTTT
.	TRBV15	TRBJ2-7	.	CATSRDESGQYF	TGTGCCACCAGCAGAGACGAAAGCGGGCAGTACTTC
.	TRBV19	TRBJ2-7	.	CASSRRDRYEQYF	TGTGCCAGTAGTCGGAGGGACAGATACGAGCAGTACTTC
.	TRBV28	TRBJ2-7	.	CASSLHSIVVYEQYF	TGTGCCAGCAGTTTACACAGCATTGTGGTCTACGAGCAGTACTTC
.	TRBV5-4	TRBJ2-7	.	CASRYAGAPSYEQYF	TGTGCCAGCAGGTATGCAGGGGCCCCTTCCTACGAGCAGTACTTC
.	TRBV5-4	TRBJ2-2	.	CASSYMTANTGELFF	TGTGCCAGCAGCTATATGACAGCGAACACCGGGGAGCTGTTTTTT
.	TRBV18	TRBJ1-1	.	CASSPESRGRRAEAFF	TGTGCCAGCTCACCAGAGTCCCGAGGGCGCCGAGCTGAAGCTTTCTTT